Following are 10 T cell receptor beta chains from one sample sequenced in a study of CD8+CD57+ T cells in acquired aplastic anemia. Profiling that covered TCR beta VDJ and CDR3 relied on genomic DNA as its template. TCRdb passed the reads through MiXCR, listing each CDR3 protein once. The sample contains over 150,000 distinct CDR3 sequences, around 50% of which appear only once. Patients picked for sequencing had shown CD8+CD57+ cell expansion detected by flow cytometry. Input material: sorted CD4+, CD8+, or CD8+CD57+ T cells (not recorded which) from PBMCs. The receptors were gathered from a human donor with aplastic anemia.

The genes are TRBV19 and TRBJ2-5; 7 nucleotides line up with TRBD1. Germline V lookup: CDR1 LNHDA, CDR2 SQIVND (reference sequence). The CDR3 runs to 15 residues. V shed 4 bases and J 4 bases; nucleotides not matched to a gene: 9. CDR3 in DNA: TGTGCCAGTAGTAGTACAGGGGAAGTAAGAGAGACCCAGTACTTC. Its translation is CASSSTGEVRETQYF.

The chain couples TRBV10-3 to TRBJ2-1, with 12 bases aligning to TRBD1. This CDR3 contains 16 residues. Unmatched junction bases numbered 12, after V lost 4 bases and J lost 11 bases. Germline V gene data show CDR1 as ENHRY and CDR2 as SYGVKD. In DNA form, the CDR3 reads TGTGCCATCAGTGGAGGGGGGACAGGGGGCCAAGAGAAGCAGTTCTTC. It encodes CAISGGGTGGQEKQFF.

The chain uses TRBV11-2 and TRBJ2-1; 7 bases are a match to TRBD2. Trimming at V came to 1 base and at J to 4 bases, leaving 4 bases not matched to a gene. Germline-derived CDR1 and CDR2 are SGHAT and FQNNGV. The CDR3 runs 15 residues. CDR3 sequence reads: CASSLVGGGYNEQFF. CDR3 in DNA: TGTGCCAGCAGCTTAGTGGGGGGAGGGTACAATGAGCAGTTCTTC. Full variable domain (outside the CDR3, taken from reference TRBV11-2 and TRBJ2-1): EAGVAQSPRYKIIEKRQSVAFWCNPISGHATLYWYQQILGQGPKLLIQFQNNGVVDDSQLPKDRFSAERLKGVDSTLKIQPAKLEDSAVYLCASSLVGGGYNEQFFGPGTRLTVL.

This clonotype was seen ten or more times. Here the CDR3 reads CASSWDRAGEQFF. The CDR3 region has the DNA TGTGCCAGCAGCTGGGACAGGGCCGGTGAGCAGTTCTTC. The chain couples TRBV11-2 to TRBJ2-1; TRBD1 matches at 9 bases. The junction had 4 bases not matched to a gene; V was cut back by 4 bases and J by 9 bases. Germline V gene sequence: CDR1 SGHAT, CDR2 FQNNGV. The length of the CDR3 is 13 residues.

Many counts were recorded for this clonotype. The chain combines TRBV3-1 with TRBJ2-3, with D unclear. V was cut by 4 bases and J by 1 base, with 9 bases left in between. This CDR3 is built from 14 residues. Germline V gene sequence: CDR1 LGHDT, CDR2 YNNKEL (reference sequence). The CDR3 protein is CASSPRVGTDTQYF. CDR3 DNA sequence: TGTGCCAGCAGCCCAAGAGTGGGCACAGATACGCAGTATTTT.

This clonotype was found once. V gene TRBV29-1 combines with J gene TRBJ1-2; a possible D gene is TRBD1 (6 bases). The CDR3 length is 13 residues. V lost 5 bases and J lost 4, with 14 bases in between. In germline, CDR1 is SQVTM, CDR2 ANQGSEA. The CDR3 protein is CSVQVLGGYGYTF. The CDR3, as DNA: TGCAGCGTTCAGGTGTTAGGGGGCTATGGCTACACCTTC.

The chain employs TRBV2 and TRBJ2-5; D possibly corresponds to TRBD1 (5 bases). Trimming cost V 4 bases and J 5 bases, with 8 bases left between them. The CDR3 has 12 amino acids. Germline CDR1 and CDR2: SNHLY and FYNNEI. The CDR3: CASSARVETQYF. In DNA, the CDR3 is TGTGCCAGCAGTGCCAGGGTCGAGACCCAGTACTTC.

In its sample, this clonotype was seen many times. This sequence joins TRBV19 and TRBJ2-7; D assignment may be TRBD1 or TRBD2 (5 bases each). The germline V and J ends were trimmed by 4 bases and 2 bases, with 9 bases remaining between them. Germline CDR1 LNHDA, CDR2 SQIVND (reference sequence). The CDR3 is 13 residues long. CDR3: CASSTGAPYEQYF. The CDR3 region has the DNA TGTGCCAGTAGTACCGGGGCTCCCTACGAGCAGTACTTC. The full variable domain, its missing parts supplied by reference TRBV19 and TRBJ2-7, is DGGITQSPKYLFRKEGQNVTLSCEQNLNHDAMYWYRQDPGQGLRLIYYSQIVNDFQKGDIAEGYSVSREKKESFPLTVTSAQKNPTAFYLCASSTGAPYEQYFGPGTRLTVT.

This clonotype was found many times. The rearrangement joins TRBV6-1 to TRBJ2-2; D remains ambiguous. Trimming removed 4 bases from V and 3 bases from J, with 9 bases in between. Germline-derived CDR1 and CDR2 are MNHNS and SASEGT. The length of the CDR3 is 14 residues. This CDR3 reads CASSVAEYTGELFF. The DNA of the CDR3 is TGTGCCAGCAGTGTCGCGGAATACACCGGGGAGCTGTTTTTT.

CDR3 DNA: TGTGCCAGTAGTGTAAGTAAGAACACTGAAGCTTTCTTT. This encodes CASSVSKNTEAFF. J is TRBJ1-1 and V is TRBV19; D remains unclear. The CDR3 extends over 13 amino acids. Germline assignment: CDR1 LNHDA and CDR2 SQIVND (reference sequence). Trimming cost V 5 bases and J 1 base, with 8 bases left between them.